Presented here are 8 T cell receptor beta chains from one specimen sequenced in a study of OX40 agonist ivuxolimab in advanced cancers. Sequencing was performed with immunoSEQ multiplex PCR; in TCRdb, only in-frame clones are kept and a portion is missing. Among about 26,000 clones listed, roughly 70% were seen once. Specimen: CD4+ or CD8+ T cells sorted from blood, collected in a trial of the OX40 agonist ivuxolimab. These receptors were collected from an adult with an advanced solid tumor such as melanoma, head and neck, liver or kidney cancer.

This chain uses TRBV7-9 with TRBJ2-5; 8 bases align to TRBD2. CDR3 size: 16 residues. J gave up 5 bases and V 5 bases, and 13 bases lay outside the gene matches. The germline V gene has CDR1 SEHNR and CDR2 FQNEAQ (reference sequence). The CDR3 DNA reads as TGTGCCAGCAGCGTGGGTAACGGGGGGGCGAAGGAGACCCAGTACTTC. This gives the protein CASSVGNGGAKETQYF.

This chain joins TRBV2 and TRBJ2-1; D not resolved. Per the germline V gene, CDR1 is SNHLY and CDR2 is FYNNEI. The CDR3 is 12 amino acids. The V end was cut by 6 bases, the J end by 9 bases, with 12 bases between. CDR3 amino acids: CASRPNAGEQFF. The CDR3 DNA is TGTGCCAGCAGGCCCAACGCCGGTGAGCAGTTCTTC.

This CDR3 reads CASSSAYTDTQYF. Written as DNA, the CDR3 is TGTGCCAGCAGCTCCGCATACACAGATACGCAGTATTTT. This chain joins TRBV11-1 and TRBJ2-3; D is unresolved. This CDR3 comprises 13 residues. Germline CDR1 SGHAT, CDR2 FQDESV (reference sequence). V dropped 4 bases and J dropped 2 bases, with 7 bases sitting between them. Full variable domain (remainder filled in from reference TRBV11-1 and TRBJ2-3): EAEVAQSPRYKITEKSQAVAFWCDPISGHATLYWYRQILGQGPELLVQFQDESVVDDSQLPKDRFSAERLKGVDSTLKIQPAELGDSAMYLCASSSAYTDTQYFGPGTRLTVL.

This clone was detected only once. The rearrangement uses TRBV19 and TRBJ1-3; the D is unclear. Trimming took off 7 bases at V and 0 bases at J, with 13 bases between the two ends. The CDR3 has 15 residues. Germline values: CDR1 LNHDA, CDR2 SQIVND (reference sequence). The CDR3 protein is CASTHQQSSGNTIYF. The CDR3 DNA follows: TGTGCCAGTACGCATCAACAGTCCTCTGGAAACACCATATATTTT.

V and J are TRBV11-2 and TRBJ2-2; D may match TRBD1 or TRBD2 (5 bases each). This CDR3 comprises 16 residues. Looked up from germline, CDR1 is SGHAT and CDR2 is FQNNGV. V dropped 3 bases and J dropped 8 bases, with 19 bases sitting between them. CDR3 sequence reads: CASSLISGPLGGELFF. The CDR3 coding sequence is TGTGCCAGCAGCTTGATATCGGGGCCACTAGGGGGGGAGCTGTTTTTT.

The J gene is TRBJ2-3, the V gene TRBV11-1; 11 nucleotides align to TRBD2. The J segment lost 2 bases and the V segment lost 5 bases, leaving 6 bases of the junction unmatched. Germline loops: CDR1 SGHAT, CDR2 FQDESV (reference sequence). CDR3 length: 16 amino acids. CDR3 protein: CASSVSGGASTDTQYF. CDR3 coding DNA: TGTGCCAGCAGCGTTAGCGGGGGGGCGTCCACAGATACGCAGTATTTT. Based on the CDR3 plus reference TRBV11-1 and TRBJ2-3, the full variable domain is EAEVAQSPRYKITEKSQAVAFWCDPISGHATLYWYRQILGQGPELLVQFQDESVVDDSQLPKDRFSAERLKGVDSTLKIQPAELGDSAMYLCASSVSGGASTDTQYFGPGTRLTVL.

The chain is built from TRBV30 and TRBJ2-2; unclear D gene. Trimming stripped 5 bases from V and 0 bases from J, with 10 bases between. The CDR3 length is 14 residues. Germline assignment: CDR1 GTSNPN and CDR2 SVGIG (reference sequence). The CDR3 is CAWARLANTGELFF. The CDR3 coding sequence is TGTGCCTGGGCCCGACTGGCGAACACCGGGGAGCTGTTTTTT.

The CDR3 bases are TGTGCCAGCCGAGACAGGTGGGGCACTGAAGCTTTCTTT. As protein: CASRDRWGTEAFF. This rearrangement joins TRBV25-1 to TRBJ1-1; D is perhaps TRBD1 (6 bases). V shed 8 bases and J shed 4 bases, with 14 bases lying between them. CDR1 and CDR2 from the germline V gene are MGHDK and SYGVNS. The CDR3 has 13 residues.